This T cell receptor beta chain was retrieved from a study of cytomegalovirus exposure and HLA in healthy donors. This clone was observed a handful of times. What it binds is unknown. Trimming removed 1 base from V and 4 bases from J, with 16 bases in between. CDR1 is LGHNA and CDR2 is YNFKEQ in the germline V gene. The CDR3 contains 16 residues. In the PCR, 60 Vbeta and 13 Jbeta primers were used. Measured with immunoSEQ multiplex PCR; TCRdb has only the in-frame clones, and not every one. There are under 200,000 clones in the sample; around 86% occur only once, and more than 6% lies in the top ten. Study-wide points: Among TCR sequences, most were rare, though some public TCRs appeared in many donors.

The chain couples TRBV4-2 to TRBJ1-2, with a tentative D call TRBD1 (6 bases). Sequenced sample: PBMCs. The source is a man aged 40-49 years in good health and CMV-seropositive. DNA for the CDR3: TGTGCCAGCAGCCAAGGGGGCCATAGGGACACCTATGGCTACACCTTC. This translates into CASSQGGHRDTYGYTF.